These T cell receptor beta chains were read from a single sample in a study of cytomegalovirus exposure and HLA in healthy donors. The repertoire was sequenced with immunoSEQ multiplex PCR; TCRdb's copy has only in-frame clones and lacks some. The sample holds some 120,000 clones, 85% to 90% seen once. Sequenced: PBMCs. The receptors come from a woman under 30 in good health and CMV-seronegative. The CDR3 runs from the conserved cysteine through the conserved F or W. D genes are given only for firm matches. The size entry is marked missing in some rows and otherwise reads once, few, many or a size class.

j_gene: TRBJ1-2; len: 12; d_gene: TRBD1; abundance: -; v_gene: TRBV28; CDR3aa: CASSLWTGSYTF; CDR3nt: TGTGCCAGCAGTTTATGGACAGGGAGCTACACCTTC
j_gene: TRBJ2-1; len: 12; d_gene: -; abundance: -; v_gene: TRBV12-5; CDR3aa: CASGLRIDEQFF; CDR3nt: TGTGCTAGTGGTCTCCGTATCGATGAGCAGTTCTTC
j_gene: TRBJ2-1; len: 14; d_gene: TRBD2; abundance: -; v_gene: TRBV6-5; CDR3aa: CASRSSGVVAGQFF; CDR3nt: TGTGCCAGCAGATCTAGCGGGGTGGTGGCCGGGCAGTTCTTC
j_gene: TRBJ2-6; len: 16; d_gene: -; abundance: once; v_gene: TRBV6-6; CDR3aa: CASSHTGEAGANVLTF; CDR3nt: TGTGCCAGCAGTCATACAGGGGAGGCTGGGGCCAACGTCCTGACTTTC
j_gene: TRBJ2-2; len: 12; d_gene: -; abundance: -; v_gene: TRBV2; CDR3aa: CASKQVTGELFF; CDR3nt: TGTGCCAGCAAACAGGTTACCGGGGAGCTGTTTTTT
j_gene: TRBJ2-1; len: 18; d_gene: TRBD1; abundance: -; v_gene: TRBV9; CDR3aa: CASSVGPLMDRMYNEQFF; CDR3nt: TGTGCCAGCAGCGTAGGCCCCCTAATGGACAGGATGTACAATGAGCAGTTCTTC
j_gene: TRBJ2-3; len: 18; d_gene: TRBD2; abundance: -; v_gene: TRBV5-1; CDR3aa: CASSNVITSGSSTDTQYF; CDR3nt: TGCGCCAGCAGCAATGTTATAACTAGCGGGAGTAGCACAGATACGCAGTATTTT
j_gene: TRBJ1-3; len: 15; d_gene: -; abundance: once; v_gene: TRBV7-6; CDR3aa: CASSSSGIPGNTIYF; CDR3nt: TGTGCCAGCAGCTCCTCAGGGATTCCAGGAAACACCATATATTTT
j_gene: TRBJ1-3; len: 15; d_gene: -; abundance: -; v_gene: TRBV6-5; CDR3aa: CASSRGGSSGNTIYF; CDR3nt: TGTGCCAGCAGCAGAGGTGGAAGCTCTGGAAACACCATATATTTT
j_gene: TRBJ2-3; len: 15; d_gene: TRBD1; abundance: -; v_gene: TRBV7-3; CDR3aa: CASSPRQGGTDTQYF; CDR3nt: TGTGCCAGCAGCCCGCGACAGGGGGGGACAGATACGCAGTATTTT
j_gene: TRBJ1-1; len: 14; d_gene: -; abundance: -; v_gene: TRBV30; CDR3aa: CAWNGGRGNTEAFF; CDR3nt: TGTGCCTGGAATGGGGGGAGGGGAAACACTGAAGCTTTCTTT
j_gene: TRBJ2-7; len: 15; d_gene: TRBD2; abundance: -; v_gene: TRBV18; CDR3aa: CASSHLAGGSYEQYF; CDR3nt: TGTGCCAGCTCCCACCTAGCGGGGGGATCCTACGAGCAGTACTTC
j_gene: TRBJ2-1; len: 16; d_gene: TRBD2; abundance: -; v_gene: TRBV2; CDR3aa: CASSRILAGVYNEQFF; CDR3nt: TGTGCCAGCAGTCGAATTCTAGCGGGGGTATACAATGAGCAGTTCTTC
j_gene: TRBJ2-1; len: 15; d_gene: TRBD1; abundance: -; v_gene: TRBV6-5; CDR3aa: CASSPRGQGYNEQFF; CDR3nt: TGTGCCAGCAGTCCCCGAGGACAGGGGTACAATGAGCAGTTCTTC
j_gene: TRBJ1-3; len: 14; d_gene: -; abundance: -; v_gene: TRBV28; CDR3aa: CASSVTGSGNTIYF; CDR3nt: TGTGCCAGCAGTGTCACAGGCTCTGGAAACACCATATATTTT
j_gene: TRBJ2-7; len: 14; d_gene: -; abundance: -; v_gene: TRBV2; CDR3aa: CASSGPGVKVEQYF; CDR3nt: TGTGCCAGCAGTGGGCCAGGGGTGAAAGTCGAGCAGTACTTC
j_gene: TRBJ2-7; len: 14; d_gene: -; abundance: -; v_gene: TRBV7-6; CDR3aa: CASSTGESFGEQYF; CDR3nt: TGTGCCAGCAGCACCGGGGAGTCTTTCGGAGAGCAGTACTTC
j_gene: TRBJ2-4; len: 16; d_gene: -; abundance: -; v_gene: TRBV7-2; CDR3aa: CASSLSPGIAKNIQYF; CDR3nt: TGTGCCAGCAGCTTAAGCCCGGGAATCGCCAAAAACATTCAGTACTTC
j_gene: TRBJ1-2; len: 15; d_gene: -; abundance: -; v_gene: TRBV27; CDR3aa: CASSLTADRPYGYTF; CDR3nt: TGTGCCAGCAGTTTAACCGCGGACAGACCCTATGGCTACACCTTC
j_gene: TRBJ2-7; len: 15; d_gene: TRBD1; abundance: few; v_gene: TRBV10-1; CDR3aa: CASSVGQGSSYEQYF; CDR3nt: TGCGCCAGCAGCGTTGGACAGGGCAGCTCCTACGAGCAGTACTTC
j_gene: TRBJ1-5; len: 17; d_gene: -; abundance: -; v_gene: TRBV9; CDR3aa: CASSVDSYRGSNQPQHF; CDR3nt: TGTGCCAGCAGCGTAGATAGTTATAGGGGGAGCAATCAGCCCCAGCATTTT
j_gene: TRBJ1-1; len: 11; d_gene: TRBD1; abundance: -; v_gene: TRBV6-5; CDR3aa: CASIDRVRAFF; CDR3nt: TGTGCCAGCATTGACAGGGTAAGAGCTTTCTTT
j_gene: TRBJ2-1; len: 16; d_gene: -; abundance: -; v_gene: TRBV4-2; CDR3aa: CASSQTRRSEYNEQFF; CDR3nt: TGTGCCAGCAGCCAGACAAGGCGCTCCGAATACAATGAGCAGTTCTTC
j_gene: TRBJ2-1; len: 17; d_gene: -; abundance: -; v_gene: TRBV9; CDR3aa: CASSPSGAWSSYNEQFF; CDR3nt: TGTGCCAGCAGCCCCAGTGGGGCGTGGAGCTCCTACAATGAGCAGTTCTTC
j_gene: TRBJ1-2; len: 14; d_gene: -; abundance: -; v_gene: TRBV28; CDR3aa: CASSLFQEEYGYTF; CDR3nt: TGTGCCAGCAGTTTATTTCAGGAAGAATATGGCTACACCTTC
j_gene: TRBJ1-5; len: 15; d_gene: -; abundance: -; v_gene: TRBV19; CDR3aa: CASISGDVGNQPQHF; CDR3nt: TGTGCCAGTATTTCAGGGGATGTAGGCAATCAGCCCCAGCATTTT
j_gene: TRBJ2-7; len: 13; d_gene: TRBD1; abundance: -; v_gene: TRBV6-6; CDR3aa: CASPGQGDYEQYF; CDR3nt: TGTGCCAGCCCCGGACAGGGGGACTACGAGCAGTACTTC
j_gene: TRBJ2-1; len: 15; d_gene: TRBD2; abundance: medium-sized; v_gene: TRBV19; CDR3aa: CASTTPRGGYNEQFF; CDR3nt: TGTGCCAGTACAACACCCCGCGGGGGTTACAATGAGCAGTTCTTC
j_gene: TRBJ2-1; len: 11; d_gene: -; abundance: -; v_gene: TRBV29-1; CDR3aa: CSGGEAREQFF; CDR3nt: TGCAGCGGGGGAGAAGCCCGCGAGCAGTTCTTC
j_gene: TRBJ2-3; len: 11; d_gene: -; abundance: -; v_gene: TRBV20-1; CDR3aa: CSARVGGTQYF; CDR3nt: TGCAGTGCTAGAGTAGGGGGTACGCAGTATTTT
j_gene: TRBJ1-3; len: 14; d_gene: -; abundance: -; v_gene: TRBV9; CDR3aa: CASSVVDTGNTIYF; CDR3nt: TGTGCCAGCAGCGTGGTCGACACAGGGAACACCATATATTTT